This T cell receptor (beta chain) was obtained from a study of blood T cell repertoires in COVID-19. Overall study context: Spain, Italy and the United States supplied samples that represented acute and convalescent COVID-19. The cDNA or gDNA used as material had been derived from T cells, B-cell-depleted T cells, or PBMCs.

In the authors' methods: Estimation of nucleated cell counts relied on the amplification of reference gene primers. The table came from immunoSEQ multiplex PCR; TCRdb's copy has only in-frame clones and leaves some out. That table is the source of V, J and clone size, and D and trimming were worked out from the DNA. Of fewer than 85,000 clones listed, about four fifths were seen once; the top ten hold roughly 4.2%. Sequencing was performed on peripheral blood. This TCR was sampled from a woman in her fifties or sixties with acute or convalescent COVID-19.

CDR3: CASSITRQGGDYGYTF. The CDR3 region has the DNA TGTGCCAGTAGTATTACTCGTCAGGGTGGTGACTATGGCTACACCTTC. This chain joins TRBV19 and TRBJ1-2, with D possibly TRBD1 on 5 matching bases. The germline V gene encodes CDR1 LNHDA and CDR2 SQIVND (reference sequence). The CDR3 contains 16 residues. V was cut by 3 bases and J by 3 bases, with 17 bases left in between.